One and the same sample provided the 27 T cell receptor beta chains below, sequenced in a study of a mutant IDH1 vaccine in newly diagnosed glioma. This sample's time point: baseline, week 1 (first vaccination visit). This sample's treatment: pre-vaccination baseline after standard-of-care therapy. Using immunoSEQ multiplex PCR, the repertoire was profiled, and TCRdb retains in-frame clones only, with some absent. The sample yields approximately 92,000 clones, 83% seen once. The sequenced sample was PBMCs, obtained from a glioma patient treated with radiotherapy, temozolomide or both. The receptors here all came from a woman aged 50 to 60 with glioma.

This chain uses TRBV5-1 with TRBJ2-7; the D gene could be TRBD1 or TRBD2 (5 bases each). CDR3 length: 14 residues. The germline V and J ends were trimmed by 4 bases and 2 bases, with 13 bases remaining between them. Per the germline V gene, CDR1 is SGHRS and CDR2 is YFSETQ. CDR3 loop: CASSRDQWAYEQYF. CDR3 DNA: TGCGCCAGCAGCCGGGACCAATGGGCCTACGAGCAGTACTTC.

This rearrangement joins TRBV7-8 to TRBJ1-2; 7 bases fit TRBD1. V shed 9 bases and J 7 bases; nucleotides not matched to a gene: 5. Germline V gene sequence: CDR1 SGHVS, CDR2 FQNEAQ. The CDR3 spans 11 residues. The CDR3 DNA reads as TGTGCCAGTCAGGGGGGGGGTGGCTACACCTTC. Protein product: CASQGGGGYTF.

The genes are TRBV10-3 and TRBJ2-3; 14 bases are shared with TRBD2. CDR3 length equals 19 residues. V dropped 3 bases and J dropped 1; count of bases not matched to a gene: 9. CDR1 ENHRY and CDR2 SYGVKD come from the germline V gene. The CDR3 nucleotides are TGTGCCATCAGTGACAGGAGGACTAGCGGGGGGCTACGCACAGATACGCAGTATTTT. Translated, it gives CAISDRRTSGGLRTDTQYF.

The table lists this clone with a count of one. The V and J genes are TRBV19 and TRBJ2-5; 8 bases map to TRBD1. Trimming took 10 bases from V and 5 from J; bases not matched to a gene: 3. Looked up from germline, CDR1 is LNHDA and CDR2 is SQIVND (reference sequence). CDR3 length equals 11 residues. CDR3 coding DNA: TGTGCCACTCGACAGGGGGAGACCCAGTACTTC. This sequence encodes CATRQGETQYF.

This clone was recorded a few times. The chain joins TRBV4-1 to TRBJ1-6; 8 positions match TRBD1. The CDR3 sequence is 15 residues long. Germline V gene data show CDR1 as MGHRA and CDR2 as YSYEKL. V lost 2 bases and J lost 10; bases outside the gene matches: 7. The CDR3 loop is CASSQKTGAGSPLHF. The CDR3 region has the DNA TGCGCCAGCAGCCAAAAGACAGGGGCCGGGTCACCCCTCCACTTT.

This clone has a single count. The chain employs TRBV5-8 and TRBJ1-5; a weak D match, TRBD1 (6 bases). CDR3 size: 15 residues. V lost 4 bases and J 7 bases, leaving 18 bases between the germline ends. CDR1 and CDR2 (germline): SGHTS, YDEGEE. The CDR3 DNA sequence: TGTGCCAGCAGCCGGGAGGGGGGGGCGCGGCAGCCCCAGCATTTT. It yields the protein CASSREGGARQPQHF.

The V gene is TRBV11-1, the J gene TRBJ2-1; D may match TRBD1 or TRBD2 (5 bases each). CDR3 length: 12 residues. V gave up 5 bases and J gave up 8 bases, with 10 bases separating them. The germline gives CDR1 SGHAT, CDR2 FQDESV (reference sequence). CDR3 sequence reads: CASSLGDYEQFF. In DNA form, the CDR3 reads TGTGCCAGCAGCCTGGGGGATTATGAGCAGTTCTTC.

The genes are TRBV19 and TRBJ2-7; D ambiguous. Germline V gene lookup returns CDR1 LNHDA and CDR2 SQIVND (reference sequence). The CDR3 totals 15 residues. V gave up 1 base and J gave up 2 bases, with 12 bases separating them. This CDR3 reads CASSIAGLVTYEQYF. The CDR3 DNA reads as TGTGCCAGTAGTATAGCGGGCCTCGTCACCTACGAGCAGTACTTC.

Here the CDR3 DNA reads TGTGCCAGCAGTGAAGGGATCGGAAACACCATATATTTT. Encoded protein: CASSEGIGNTIYF. The chain recombines TRBV6-1 with TRBJ1-3; no clear D. There are 13 residues in the CDR3. The germline V gene encodes CDR1 MNHNS and CDR2 SASEGT. V shed 1 base and J shed 4 bases, with 5 bases lying between them.

This chain connects TRBV14 to TRBJ1-1, with 8 bases that match TRBD1. Germline values: CDR1 SGHDN, CDR2 FVKESK. Trimming took 0 bases from V and 0 from J; bases not matched to a gene: 6. The CDR3 covers 17 residues. The CDR3 is CASSQERWGQVNTEAFF. The CDR3, as DNA: TGTGCCAGCAGCCAAGAACGGTGGGGACAGGTGAACACTGAAGCTTTCTTT.

The chain combines TRBV18 with TRBJ1-4, with 8 bases fitting TRBD1. The CDR3 loop spans 15 amino acids. CDR1 KGHSH and CDR2 LQKENI come from the germline V gene. Unmatched junction bases numbered 4, after V lost 3 bases and J lost 4 bases. For the CDR3, the DNA is TGTGCCAGCTCACCCCCGGGACAGGATAATGAAAAACTGTTTTTT. This translates into CASSPPGQDNEKLFF.

The V and J genes are TRBV9 and TRBJ2-7; D might be TRBD1 (6 bases). Trimming stripped 3 bases from V and 4 bases from J, with 17 bases between. There are 15 residues in the CDR3. Per the germline V gene, CDR1 is SGDLS and CDR2 is YYNGEE. CDR3 nucleotide sequence: TGTGCCAGCAGCGCAACTGCAGGGGCTCTGTACGAGCAGTACTTC. Translating it yields CASSATAGALYEQYF.

This clone came up a few times. The V call is TRBV9, the J call TRBJ1-5; D remains unclear. Germline CDR1 SGDLS, CDR2 YYNGEE. V was cut by 1 base and J by 4 bases, with 6 bases left in between. The length of the CDR3 is 13 residues. The CDR3 spells CASSVSENQPQHF. As DNA, the CDR3 is TGTGCCAGCAGCGTATCAGAGAATCAGCCCCAGCATTTT.

The chain carries TRBV18 and TRBJ2-4; D is ambiguous. The CDR3 runs 14 residues. V gave up 5 bases and J gave up 0 bases, with 8 bases separating them. Per germline, CDR1 KGHSH and CDR2 LQKENI. Written as DNA, the CDR3 is TGTGCCAGCTCATCCTCCCTAGCCAAAAACATTCAGTACTTC. Translated: CASSSSLAKNIQYF. Full variable domain (remainder filled in from reference TRBV18 and TRBJ2-4): NAGVMQNPRHLVRRRGQEARLRCSPMKGHSHVYWYRQLPEEGLKFMVYLQKENIIDESGMPKERFSAEFPKEGPSILRIQQVVRGDSAAYFCASSSSLAKNIQYFGAGTRLSVL.

The chain has TRBV9 and TRBJ2-5; the D is unclear. Germline-derived CDR1 and CDR2 are SGDLS and YYNGEE. Trimming removed 3 bases from V and 1 base from J, with 1 base in between. The length of the CDR3 is 11 residues. The CDR3 nucleotides read TGTGCCAGCAGCGGCCAAGAGACCCAGTACTTC. This codes for CASSGQETQYF. The variable domain in full, with the rest retrieved from reference TRBV9 and TRBJ2-5, is DSGVTQTPKHLITATGQRVTLRCSPRSGDLSVYWYQQSLDQGLQFLIQYYNGEERAKGNILERFSAQQFPDLHSELNLSSLELGDSALYFCASSGQETQYFGPGTRLLVL.

The J gene is TRBJ2-4, the V gene TRBV5-8; 7 bases match TRBD2. Germline trimming cut 3 bases from V and 0 bases from J; bases unmatched to any gene: 6. The CDR3 sequence is 16 residues long. Germline V gives CDR1 SGHTS, CDR2 YDEGEE. DNA for the CDR3: TGTGCCAGCAGCTCCAGCGGGGCCGTAGCCAAAAACATTCAGTACTTC. This gives the protein CASSSSGAVAKNIQYF.

The chain has TRBV18 and TRBJ2-5; 7 positions match TRBD1. Per the germline V gene, CDR1 is KGHSH and CDR2 is LQKENI. The CDR3 sequence is 15 residues long. The trim removed 2 bases at V and 1 base at J, leaving 4 bases unmatched. CDR3 residues: CASSPAHRGQETQYF. CDR3 nucleotide sequence: TGTGCCAGCTCACCAGCCCACAGGGGCCAAGAGACCCAGTACTTC.

This rearrangement joins TRBV7-3 to TRBJ2-1; D ambiguous. From germline, CDR1 is SGHTA and CDR2 FQGTGA. V lost 2 bases to trimming and J lost 0 bases, with 11 bases between them. The CDR3 runs 16 residues. The CDR3 nucleotides are TGTGCCAGCAGCTTACTCCCGCCCCACTCCTACAATGAGCAGTTCTTC. It yields the protein CASSLLPPHSYNEQFF.

The gene calls are TRBV6-1 and TRBJ1-6; D gene uncertain. Trimming stripped 5 bases from V and 7 bases from J, with 9 bases between. The CDR3 contains 13 residues. In germline, CDR1 is MNHNS, CDR2 SASEGT. Written as DNA, the CDR3 is TGTGCCAGCAGTCATACGGAGAATTCACCCCTCCACTTT. This sequence encodes CASSHTENSPLHF.

This rearrangement joins TRBV6-5 to TRBJ2-7; possible D gene TRBD2, 6 bases. Trimming cost V 11 bases and J 6 bases, with 20 bases left between them. Germline loops: CDR1 MNHEY, CDR2 SVGAGI. The CDR3 is made up of 13 amino acids. In nucleotides, the CDR3 is TGTGCCGCCCGGAGTGGCGGGAAATCCGAGCAGTACTTC. Amino acids: CAARSGGKSEQYF.

The chain uses TRBV5-4 and TRBJ2-7, with D perhaps matching TRBD2 (5 bases). CDR1 SGHNT and CDR2 YYREEE come from the germline V gene (reference sequence). The ends were cut back, 3 bases at V and 0 bases at J, with 16 bases in the middle. The CDR3 has 16 residues. The CDR3 sequence: CASSSSASGSSYEQYF. CDR3 sequence (DNA): TGTGCCAGCAGCTCCTCGGCGAGCGGTAGCTCCTACGAGCAGTACTTC.

The chain recombines TRBV7-2 with TRBJ1-6; tentatively, D is TRBD1 (5 bases). Germline V gene sequence: CDR1 SGHTA, CDR2 FQGNSA. V lost 4 bases to trimming and J lost 0 bases, with 19 bases between them. CDR3 length equals 19 residues. The CDR3 sequence is CASSSQGTFLSSYNSPLHF. As DNA, the CDR3 is TGTGCCAGCAGCTCGCAAGGGACTTTCCTGAGCTCCTATAATTCACCCCTCCACTTT. The complete variable domain, with remaining parts taken from reference TRBV7-2 and TRBJ1-6, reads GAGVSQSPSNKVTEKGKDVELRCDPISGHTALYWYRQSLGQGLEFLIYFQGNSAPDKSGLPSDRFSAERTGGSVSTLTIQRTQQEDSAVYLCASSSQGTFLSSYNSPLHFGNGTRLTVT.

V is TRBV30 and J is TRBJ2-3; weak D call: TRBD1 (6 bases). Germline lookup yields CDR1 GTSNPN and CDR2 SVGIG (reference sequence). The CDR3 totals 13 residues. In DNA, the CDR3 is TGTGCATGGGGGCGGGCTAGCACAGATACGCAGTATTTT. As protein: CAWGRASTDTQYF.

The gene calls are TRBV7-7 and TRBJ2-1, with D uncertain. Between the trimmed V and J ends, which lost 4 bases and 5 bases, there was a span of 6 bases. The CDR3 is made up of 12 amino acids. Germline loops: CDR1 SSHAT, CDR2 FNYEAQ (reference sequence). CDR3 coding DNA: TGTGCCAGCAGCTCTTATGACAATGAGCAGTTCTTC. Translated: CASSSYDNEQFF.

This chain uses TRBV7-9 with TRBJ2-3, with D tentatively TRBD2 (6 bases). Trimming removed 5 bases from V and 9 bases from J, with 12 bases in between. CDR3 length: 12 residues. Germline CDR1 reads SEHNR; CDR2 reads FQNEAQ (reference sequence). The DNA for the CDR3 is TGTGCCAGCAGCCCTACCGGGGGAACGCAGTATTTT. Its protein product is CASSPTGGTQYF. Complete variable domain (other parts from reference TRBV7-9 and TRBJ2-3): DTGVSQNPRHKITKRGQNVTFRCDPISEHNRLYWYRQTLGQGPEFLTYFQNEAQLEKSRLLSDRFSAERPKGSFSTLEIQRTEQGDSAMYLCASSPTGGTQYFGPGTRLTVL.

The rearrangement uses TRBV7-9 and TRBJ2-3; D may be TRBD1 (5 bases). CDR3 length: 14 amino acids. Trimming took 4 bases from V and 0 from J, leaving 8 bases between them. Germline assignment: CDR1 SEHNR and CDR2 FQNEAQ (reference sequence). The CDR3 nucleotides read TGTGCCAGCAGCTCTGACAGTAGCACAGATACGCAGTATTTT. This codes for CASSSDSSTDTQYF.

The chain carries TRBV5-1 and TRBJ2-7; 7 nucleotides line up with TRBD1. From germline, CDR1 is SGHRS and CDR2 YFSETQ. V was clipped by 0 bases and J by 2 bases; unmatched bases: 5. The CDR3 runs to 15 residues. The DNA of the CDR3 is TGCGCCAGCAGCTTGGGACAGGGAAGTGCCTACGAGCAGTACTTC. Its translation is CASSLGQGSAYEQYF.